This T cell receptor beta chain was documented in a study of T-cell reconstitution after alpha-beta-depleted transplantation in children. Findings and caveats of the study: Alpha-beta T cells present about two months after transplant were reported to originate from several hundred expanded graft clones. At the one-year point after transplant, T-cell counts and TCRbeta diversity were found to come mostly from T cells that had been newly produced.

Preparing the TCRbeta library involved the use of unique molecular identifiers. TCRdb re-analysed the PCR reads in MiXCR, keeping a single row per CDR3 protein. The table has about 300,000 distinct CDR3 sequences, 10% seen once. The V gene lost 3 bases and the J gene lost 6 bases, with 9 bases spanning the gap. Germline CDR1 DFQATT, CDR2 SNEGSKA (reference sequence). The CDR3 consists of 11 residues. This clonotype was seen a handful of times. As yet, its antigen is unknown. The sample consisted of PBMCs, taken before TCRalphabeta/CD19-depleted stem cell transplant. This chain connects TRBV20-1 to TRBJ2-7; unclear D gene. This TCR was recovered from a boy under two years old with acute myeloid leukemia, due to receive a stem cell transplant. The CDR3 DNA reads as TGCAGTGCTAGTCCCAGGACCGAGCAGTACTTC. It translates to CSASPRTEQYF.